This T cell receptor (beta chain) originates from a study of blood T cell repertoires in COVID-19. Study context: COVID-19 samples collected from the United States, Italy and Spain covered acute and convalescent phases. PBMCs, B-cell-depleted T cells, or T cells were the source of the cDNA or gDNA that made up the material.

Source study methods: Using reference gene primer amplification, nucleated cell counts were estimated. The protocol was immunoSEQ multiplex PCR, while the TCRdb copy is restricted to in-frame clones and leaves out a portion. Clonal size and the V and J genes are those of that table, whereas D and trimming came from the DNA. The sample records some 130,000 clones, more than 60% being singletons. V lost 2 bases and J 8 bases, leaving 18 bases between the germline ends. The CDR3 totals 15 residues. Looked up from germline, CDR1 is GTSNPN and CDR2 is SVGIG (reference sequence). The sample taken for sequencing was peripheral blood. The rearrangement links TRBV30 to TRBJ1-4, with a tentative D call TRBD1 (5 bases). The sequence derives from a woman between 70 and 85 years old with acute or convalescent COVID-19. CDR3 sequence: CAWSSPSQVGEKLFF. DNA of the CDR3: TGTGCCTGGAGTTCTCCCTCACAGGTTGGAGAAAAACTGTTTTTT.